This T cell receptor (beta chain) was captured in a study of blood T cells in healthy people across ages. Alongside a J-beta primer mix, a sample-barcoded 5' primer served in a second PCR lasting 7 to 11 cycles. One entry per CDR3 protein, called by TCRdb with MiXCR from the 5' RACE reads. The sample shows under 850,000 distinct CDR3 sequences, around 34% of them seen only once. Each sample gave at least 6.5 million isolated PBMCs. The germline V gene encodes CDR1 LGHNA and CDR2 YSLEER. V lost 3 bases and J lost 6; bases outside the gene matches: 7. The CDR3 is 16 residues long. This clonotype was observed a handful of times.

The sequencing sample was made of blood. The sequence derives from a man aged 18-30 years in good health. V and J are TRBV4-3 and TRBJ2-3, with 12 nucleotides matching TRBD2. CDR3 sequence: CASSQQLAGGTDTQYF. CDR3 coding DNA: TGCGCCAGCAGCCAGCAACTAGCGGGGGGAACGGATACGCAGTATTTT.